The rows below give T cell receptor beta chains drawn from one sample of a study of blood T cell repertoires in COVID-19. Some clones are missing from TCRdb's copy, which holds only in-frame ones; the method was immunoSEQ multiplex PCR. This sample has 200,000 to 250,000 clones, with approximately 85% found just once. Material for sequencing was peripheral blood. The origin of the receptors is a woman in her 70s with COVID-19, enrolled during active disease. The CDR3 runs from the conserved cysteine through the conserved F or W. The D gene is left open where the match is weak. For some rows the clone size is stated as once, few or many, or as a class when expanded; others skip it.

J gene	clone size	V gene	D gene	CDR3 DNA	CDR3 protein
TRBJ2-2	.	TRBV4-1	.	TGCGCCAGCAGCCGATCCGAGTATGGCACCGGGGAGCTGTTTTTT	CASSRSEYGTGELFF
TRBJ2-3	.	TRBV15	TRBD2	TGTGCCACCAGCATTAGCGGGCTTAGCACAGATACGCAGTATTTT	CATSISGLSTDTQYF
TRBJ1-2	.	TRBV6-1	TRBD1	TGTGCCAGCAGTGCCCTCTGGGGGACAGGGACGGAGTATGGCTACACCTTC	CASSALWGTGTEYGYTF
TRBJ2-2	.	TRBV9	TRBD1	TGTGCCAGCAGCGGCAGGGGGACGACCGGGGAGCTGTTTTTT	CASSGRGTTGELFF
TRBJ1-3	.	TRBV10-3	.	TGTGCCATCAGTGATAGTAGCAACTTCTCTGGAAACACCATATATTTT	CAISDSSNFSGNTIYF
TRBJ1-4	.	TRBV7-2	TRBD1	TGTGCCAGCAGCCGGGACAGGGTTTTTAATGAAAAACTGTTTTTT	CASSRDRVFNEKLFF
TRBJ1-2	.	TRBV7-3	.	TGTGCCAGCAGCGAGACAGGATATGGCTACACCTTC	CASSETGYGYTF
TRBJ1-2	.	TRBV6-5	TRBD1	TGTGCCAGCAGTTACACCCGGACAGGGTTCCATGGCTACACCTTC	CASSYTRTGFHGYTF
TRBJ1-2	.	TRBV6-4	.	TGTGCCAGCAGCACCGGGACACAAACTCCCCGGGACTATGGCTACACCTTC	CASSTGTQTPRDYGYTF
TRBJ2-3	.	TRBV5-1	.	TGCGCCAGCCTACCTGGACAGAGCACAGATACGCAGTATTTT	CASLPGQSTDTQYF
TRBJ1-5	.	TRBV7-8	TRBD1	TGTGCCAGCAGCCCGGACAGGGGCATTATTGGCAATCAGCCCCAGCATTTT	CASSPDRGIIGNQPQHF
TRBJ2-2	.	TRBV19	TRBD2	TGTGCCAGTAGTAAGACTAGCGGGACCTACACCGGGGAGCTGTTTTTT	CASSKTSGTYTGELFF
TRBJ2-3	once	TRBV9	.	TGTGCCAGCAGCCCGCAGGCAGATACGCAGTATTTT	CASSPQADTQYF
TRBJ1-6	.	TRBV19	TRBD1	TGTGCCAGTAGTATACTCGTGGGGACAGTCTCTAATTCACCCCTCCACTTT	CASSILVGTVSNSPLHF
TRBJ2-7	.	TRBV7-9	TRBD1	TGTGCCAGCAGCGGGACAGGGTCCTCCTACGAGCAGTACTTC	CASSGTGSSYEQYF
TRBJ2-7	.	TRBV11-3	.	TGTGCCAGCAGCTTAGCGCAGGGTGCCTACGAGCAGTACTTC	CASSLAQGAYEQYF
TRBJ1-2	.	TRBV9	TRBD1	TGTGCCAGCAGCCCGCAGACCGACAGGGTCTATGGCTACACCTTC	CASSPQTDRVYGYTF
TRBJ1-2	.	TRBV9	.	TGTGCCAGCACCCGAGGGGGGGACACCTTCTATGGCTACACCTTC	CASTRGGDTFYGYTF
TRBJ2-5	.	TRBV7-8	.	TGTGCCAGCAGCTTAGCGCGGTTCCAAGAGACCCAGTACTTC	CASSLARFQETQYF
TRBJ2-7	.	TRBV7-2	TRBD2	TGTGCCAGCAGCCCAGGGACTAGCGATCCTCCCTACGAGCAGTACTTC	CASSPGTSDPPYEQYF